The next 19 T cell receptor beta chains were all read from a single sample in a study of cytomegalovirus exposure and HLA in healthy donors. PCR primers comprised 60 Vbeta and 13 Jbeta primers. Sequencing was performed with immunoSEQ multiplex PCR; in TCRdb, only in-frame clones are kept and a portion is missing. The sample shows 45,000 to 65,000 clones, roughly 72% of them seen only once. Sample: PBMCs. These receptor sequences come from a woman in her forties or fifties in good health and CMV-seropositive.

The chain carries TRBV13 and TRBJ1-1; D is uncertain. CDR1 is PRHDT, CDR2 FYEKMQ, per germline (reference sequence). The CDR3 has 15 amino acids. V was shortened by 0 bases and J by 6 bases, with 14 bases between the two germline ends. CDR3 protein: CASSLGSGPRAEAFF. The DNA for the CDR3 is TGTGCCAGCAGCTTAGGAAGTGGGCCGAGGGCTGAAGCTTTCTTT.

V gene TRBV5-1 combines with J gene TRBJ2-6; 10 nucleotides agree with TRBD1. Germline CDR1 and CDR2: SGHRS and YFSETQ. V trimming: 4 bases; J trimming: 0 bases; junction bases outside the gene matches: 7. CDR3 length: 18 amino acids. The DNA for the CDR3 is TGCGCCAGCAGCCCGCTCGGGACAGGGGCCTCTGGGGCCAACGTCCTGACTTTC. Its translation is CASSPLGTGASGANVLTF.

The chain has TRBV2 and TRBJ1-4, with D uncertain. This CDR3 comprises 15 residues. Germline V gives CDR1 SNHLY, CDR2 FYNNEI. V lost 4 bases and J lost 0, with 9 bases in between. CDR3 sequence: CASSGRVATNEKLFF. The CDR3 nucleotides are TGTGCCAGCAGTGGGAGGGTTGCAACTAATGAAAAACTGTTTTTT.

The CDR3 DNA reads as TGTGCCAGCAAGGTCGATAGCGGTACAGAGACCCAGTACTTC. Amino acid sequence: CASKVDSGTETQYF. The chain joins TRBV6-5 to TRBJ2-5, with D possibly matching TRBD2 (6 bases). Trimming took off 7 bases at V and 4 bases at J, with 16 bases between the two ends. The CDR3 has 14 amino acids. Germline CDR1 and CDR2: MNHEY and SVGAGI.

This clone was seen only a few times. The chain has TRBV6-6 and TRBJ2-1; a weak D match, TRBD2 (5 bases). This CDR3 is built from 12 residues. With 5 bases removed from V and 9 bases from J, the gap between germline ends came to 11 bases. The germline V gene has CDR1 MNHNY and CDR2 SVGAGI (reference sequence). CDR3 sequence: CASSPEGLEQFF. For the CDR3, the DNA is TGTGCCAGCAGTCCCGAGGGTCTTGAGCAGTTCTTC.

This clone was seen a few times. V usage is TRBV10-1 and J usage is TRBJ1-4; the match to TRBD1 covers 7 bases. CDR1 is WNHNN and CDR2 is SYGVQD in the germline V gene (reference sequence). Trimming at V came to 6 bases and at J to 3 bases, leaving 10 bases not matched to a gene. This CDR3 has 16 residues. The CDR3 is CASRADREVPNEKLFF. Here the CDR3 DNA reads TGCGCCAGCAGGGCCGACAGGGAGGTTCCTAATGAAAAACTGTTTTTT.

This clone was seen only a few times. The chain couples TRBV11-2 to TRBJ2-5, with TRBD1 identical over 8 bases. CDR1 is SGHAT and CDR2 is FQNNGV in the germline V gene. The CDR3 sequence is 18 residues long. With V trimmed by 4 bases and J by 4 bases, 17 bases remained unmatched. The CDR3 region has the DNA TGTGCCAGCAGCTCAGGATTCCCTACAGGGGGGAGAGGAGAGACCCAGTACTTC. Translating gives CASSSGFPTGGRGETQYF.

The V call is TRBV4-1, the J call TRBJ1-5; 7 bases fit TRBD1. The J segment lost 5 bases and the V segment lost 1 base, leaving 5 bases of the junction unmatched. Germline CDR1 and CDR2: MGHRA and YSYEKL. The CDR3 loop spans 15 amino acids. This CDR3 reads CASSQGRGLHQPQHF. The CDR3 region has the DNA TGCGCCAGCAGCCAAGGAAGGGGGCTCCATCAGCCCCAGCATTTT.

The chain recombines TRBV18 with TRBJ1-3; D unclear. Trimming took 6 bases from V and 0 from J, leaving 12 bases between them. Germline V gene lookup returns CDR1 KGHSH and CDR2 LQKENI. The CDR3 extends over 15 amino acids. CDR3 loop: CASSPDGISGNTIYF. The CDR3 DNA reads as TGTGCCAGCTCTCCGGACGGGATCTCTGGAAACACCATATATTTT.

The J gene is TRBJ2-7, the V gene TRBV18, with TRBD1 identical over 8 bases. The length of the CDR3 is 16 residues. V shed 1 base, J shed 2 bases, and the junction held 7 bases outside the gene matches. Germline CDR1 is KGHSH and CDR2 is LQKENI. CDR3 nucleotides: TGTGCCAGCTCACCACTTGACAGGGGAGGTACCTACGAGCAGTACTTC. It translates to CASSPLDRGGTYEQYF.

This clone was seen a few times. The chain recombines TRBV6-4 with TRBJ2-7, with D perhaps TRBD2 (5 bases). Trimming pared 4 bases from V and 1 base from J, leaving 8 bases between. The CDR3 runs to 13 residues. Per the germline V gene, CDR1 is MRHNA and CDR2 is SNTAGT. Here the CDR3 DNA reads TGTGCCAGCAGTGGGACTCATTCCTACGAGCAGTACTTC. This codes for CASSGTHSYEQYF.

The genes are TRBV6-5 and TRBJ2-4, with TRBD1 matching 9 bases. This CDR3 contains 14 residues. Germline V gene data show CDR1 as MNHEY and CDR2 as SVGAGI. With V trimmed by 5 bases and J by 6 bases, 5 bases remained unmatched. The CDR3 spells CASSPGQGGNIQYF. DNA of the CDR3: TGTGCCAGCAGTCCGGGACAGGGTGGAAACATTCAGTACTTC.

V gene TRBV9 combines with J gene TRBJ1-1, with D maybe TRBD1 (6 bases). Trimming pared 4 bases from V and 7 bases from J, leaving 17 bases between. This CDR3 is 14 amino acids long. Germline CDR1 reads SGDLS; CDR2 reads YYNGEE. For the CDR3, the DNA is TGTGCCAGCAGCACCTCTCCAGGGGTCGGTGAAGCTTTCTTT. Its protein is CASSTSPGVGEAFF.

This clone was picked up a small number of times. The rearrangement joins TRBV7-9 to TRBJ2-7; possibly TRBD2 for D (6 bases). Trimming pared 3 bases from V and 0 bases from J, leaving 12 bases between. There are 15 residues in the CDR3. Germline lookup yields CDR1 SEHNR and CDR2 FQNEAQ (reference sequence). CDR3: CASSLGRGTSYEQYF. CDR3 nucleotide sequence: TGTGCCAGCAGCTTGGGGCGGGGAACCTCCTACGAGCAGTACTTC.

This rearrangement joins TRBV19 to TRBJ2-3; perhaps TRBD2 as D (6 bases). V lost 6 bases and J 8 bases, leaving 12 bases between the germline ends. The V gene's germline CDR1 is LNHDA and CDR2 SQIVND (reference sequence). There are 12 residues in the CDR3. The CDR3 DNA is TGTGCCAGTAGCTTCGGGAGTTCTACGCAGTATTTT. It specifies CASSFGSSTQYF.

By sample fraction, this clone is medium-sized (0.01 to 0.1%). This chain connects TRBV19 to TRBJ2-2, with no clear D. This CDR3 spans 16 amino acids. CDR1 and CDR2 from the germline V gene are LNHDA and SQIVND (reference sequence). V was shortened by 7 bases and J by 1 base, with 16 bases between the two germline ends. This chain's CDR3 is CASIKSRTQNTGELFF. In DNA, the CDR3 is TGTGCCAGTATCAAAAGTAGAACCCAGAACACCGGGGAGCTGTTTTTT.

This clone was picked up one time. This rearrangement joins TRBV4-1 to TRBJ1-5, with D tentatively TRBD1 (6 bases). This CDR3 spans 15 amino acids. The V gene's germline CDR1 is MGHRA and CDR2 YSYEKL. The germline V and J ends were trimmed by 6 bases and 9 bases, with 21 bases remaining between them. CDR3: CASSPRGGDMAPQHF. In DNA, the CDR3 is TGCGCCAGCAGTCCTCGGGGAGGGGACATGGCGCCCCAGCATTTT.

This sequence joins TRBV27 and TRBJ2-1; a possible D gene is TRBD2 (6 bases). Trimming shortened V by 6 bases and J by 5 bases, and 17 bases separated the two germline ends. The length of the CDR3 is 15 residues. The germline V gene has CDR1 MNHEY and CDR2 SMNVEV (reference sequence). CDR3 protein: CASRPGPGGNNEQFF. The CDR3 nucleotides are TGTGCCAGCAGACCGGGCCCCGGAGGGAACAATGAGCAGTTCTTC.

V usage is TRBV18 and J usage is TRBJ1-1; maybe TRBD1 (5 bases). V dropped 5 bases and J dropped 4 bases, with 11 bases sitting between them. Germline CDR1 reads KGHSH; CDR2 reads LQKENI. The CDR3 spans 13 residues. The CDR3 DNA follows: TGTGCCAGCTCATCAGGGAAAGGCACTGAAGCTTTCTTT. It translates to CASSSGKGTEAFF.